This T cell receptor beta chain was sequenced in a study of CD8+CD57+ T cells in acquired aplastic anemia. On the study more broadly: Isolated CD4+ and CD8+ cells, once sorted, yielded DNA averaging 3.2 ug. Study-wide findings and caveats: Patients shared just under 30 CD8+ CDR3 sequences with controls.

TCR beta VDJ combinations and CDR3 sequences were profiled from genomic DNA. TCRdb re-analysed the reads in MiXCR, keeping a single row per CDR3 protein. The sample lists tens of thousands of distinct CDR3 sequences; about 70% were seen once. About this clonotype itself: The antigen is unknown.

Trimming cost V 4 bases and J 7 bases, with 20 bases left between them. The CDR3 consists of 14 residues. CDR1 is SQVTM and CDR2 is ANQGSEA in the germline V gene. Individuals selected for sequencing had exhibited CD8+CD57+ cell expansion on flow cytometry. The sequence was collected from a human donor with aplastic anemia. The chain joins TRBV29-1 to TRBJ2-7; D possibly corresponds to TRBD1 (5 bases). Sample: sorted CD4+, CD8+, or CD8+CD57+ T cells (not recorded which) from PBMCs. Here the CDR3 DNA reads TGCAGCGTTGCTCGGCAGCAAGGGGTTGGGGAGCAGTACTTC. This translates into CSVARQQGVGEQYF.